Following are 13 T cell receptor beta chains from one sample sequenced in a study of OX40 agonist ivuxolimab in advanced cancers. The library was produced with the immunoSEQ multiplex PCR assay. As stored in TCRdb, this immuneACCESS dataset retains in-frame rearrangements with V and J assigned. A fraction of the clones does not appear; measured against another copy, unresolved V genes explain less than half of the discrepancy, and the remainder lacks a known reason. This sample comprises more than 90,000 clones, approximately 80% of them detected only once. The ten largest clones take up around 5% of the sample. Sample: CD4+ or CD8+ T cells sorted from blood, taken in a trial of the OX40 agonist ivuxolimab. The receptors originated from an adult with an advanced solid tumor such as melanoma, head and neck, liver or kidney cancer.

This chain joins TRBV25-1 and TRBJ1-4, with TRBD1 matching over 9 bases. CDR3 length: 14 amino acids. Germline V lookup: CDR1 MGHDK, CDR2 SYGVNS. With V trimmed by 5 bases and J by 8 bases, 6 bases remained unmatched. CDR3 residues: CASSPTGGLEKLFF. Written as DNA, the CDR3 is TGTGCCAGCAGTCCTACAGGGGGCTTAGAAAAACTGTTTTTT.

CDR3 bases: TGTGCCATCGCCGGGGCCACTGAAGCTTTCTTT. It specifies CAIAGATEAFF. V usage is TRBV10-3 and J usage is TRBJ1-1, with D tentatively TRBD1 (5 bases). This CDR3 region has 11 residues. The germline V gene has CDR1 ENHRY and CDR2 SYGVKD. V gave up 8 bases and J gave up 4 bases, with 8 bases separating them.

The chain recombines TRBV5-1 with TRBJ2-3; 8 positions agree with TRBD2. Germline-derived CDR1 and CDR2 are SGHRS and YFSETQ. The CDR3 has 14 residues. J was trimmed by 6 bases and V by 1 base; bases with no gene match: 4. The CDR3 DNA reads TGCGCCAGCAGCTTGTATCCTAGCGGGGATACGCAGTATTTT. Translation: CASSLYPSGDTQYF.

The chain employs TRBV9 and TRBJ1-6, with 8 positions matching TRBD1. Germline V gene lookup returns CDR1 SGDLS and CDR2 YYNGEE. V shed 4 bases, J shed 6 bases, and the junction held 6 bases outside the gene matches. The CDR3 is 15 amino acids. The CDR3 DNA sequence: TGTGCCAGCAGCTATTACGGACAGGGTAATTCACCCCTCCACTTT. It translates to CASSYYGQGNSPLHF.

J is TRBJ1-2 and V is TRBV6-1; D uncertain. Germline CDR1 and CDR2: MNHNS and SASEGT. The CDR3 extends over 11 amino acids. With 8 bases removed from V and 7 bases from J, the gap between germline ends came to 11 bases. In nucleotides, the CDR3 is TGTGCCAGCGGAAATTCTGTTGGCTACACCTTC. Translation gives CASGNSVGYTF.

V usage is TRBV30 and J usage is TRBJ2-5, with no clear D. The V gene lost 2 bases and the J gene lost 1 base, with 8 bases spanning the gap. The germline CDR1 and CDR2 sequences are GTSNPN and SVGIG (reference sequence). This CDR3 has 13 residues. The CDR3 sequence is CAWSFGTQETQYF. For the CDR3, the DNA is TGTGCCTGGAGTTTCGGAACCCAAGAGACCCAGTACTTC.

Comment on this clone: At the DNA level, this CDR3 is encoded by other sequences in the same sample as well. CDR3 DNA: TGTGCCATCAGTGAGTCGCGCTACGAGCAGTACTTC. Its protein is CAISESRYEQYF. The V call is TRBV10-3, the J call TRBJ2-7; no clear D gene. Germline values: CDR1 ENHRY, CDR2 SYGVKD. The CDR3 is made up of 12 amino acids. The germline V and J ends were trimmed by 0 bases and 3 bases, with 3 bases remaining between them.

The J gene is TRBJ2-7, the V gene TRBV19; no definite D call. This CDR3 is built from 14 residues. CDR1 LNHDA and CDR2 SQIVND come from the germline V gene (reference sequence). Trimming removed 0 bases at V and 2 bases at J, with 8 bases between. In DNA form, the CDR3 reads TGTGCCAGTAGTATAGATGAGCGAACCTACGAGCAGTACTTC. It codes for CASSIDERTYEQYF.

The chain has TRBV10-3 and TRBJ2-7, with 9 bases fitting TRBD1. Looked up from germline, CDR1 is ENHRY and CDR2 is SYGVKD. The CDR3 length is 13 residues. J lost 3 bases, V lost 6 bases, and 3 bases had no gene match. The CDR3 coding sequence is TGTGCCATCAGCGCGGGACAGGGCTACGAGCAGTACTTC. This gives the protein CAISAGQGYEQYF.

This clone was found a few times. J is TRBJ2-5 and V is TRBV5-6, with a tentative D call TRBD2 (6 bases). This CDR3 spans 15 amino acids. The ends were cut back, 2 bases at V and 2 bases at J, with 13 bases in the middle. The germline CDR1 and CDR2 sequences are SGHDT and YYEEEE. As DNA, the CDR3 is TGTGCCAGCAGCTTAATCGGGAGAGGGCAAGAGACCCAGTACTTC. Residues: CASSLIGRGQETQYF.

This clone was picked up one time. This chain's CDR3 is CASTPRVGSYNEQFF. The DNA for the CDR3 is TGCGCCAGTACCCCTAGGGTGGGGTCCTACAATGAGCAGTTCTTC. This chain uses TRBV5-1 with TRBJ2-1, with D hard to call. This CDR3 is built from 15 residues. The germline gives CDR1 SGHRS, CDR2 YFSETQ. V was shortened by 8 bases and J by 1 base, with 16 bases between the two germline ends.

This clone was detected once. V gene TRBV7-6 combines with J gene TRBJ1-2, with 7 bases lining up with TRBD1. Germline V gene lookup returns CDR1 SGHVS and CDR2 FNYEAQ. There are 14 residues in the CDR3. V gave up 5 bases and J gave up 4 bases; unmatched junction bases: 7. The CDR3 protein is CASSSGTALYGYTF. The CDR3 DNA reads as TGTGCCAGCAGCAGCGGGACAGCCCTCTATGGCTACACCTTC.

The CDR3 reads CASSVGPPGQGAGNGYTF. The CDR3 bases are TGTGCCAGCAGCGTAGGCCCCCCGGGACAGGGGGCCGGGAATGGCTACACCTTC. The V gene is TRBV9, the J gene TRBJ1-2, with 12 bases aligning to TRBD1. After removal of 0 bases from V and 6 bases from J, the junction contained 12 bases not matched to a gene. The CDR3 extends over 18 amino acids. In germline, CDR1 is SGDLS, CDR2 YYNGEE.